The 2 T cell receptor beta chains below all came from one sample that was sequenced in a study of human T cells and chemical hapten exposure. TCRdb fed the RACE reads into MiXCR, producing one record per CDR3 protein. The repertoire includes some 200,000 distinct CDR3 sequences, approximately 20% of them detected once, and about 6.7% sits in the top ten. The time point: patch test 1, 2 weeks after DPC sensitization. The treatment was: therapeutic diphenylcyclopropenone sensitization with weekly scalp DPC. Sequences were derived from whole blood, sampled in connection with sensitization to the hapten diphenylcyclopropenone (DPC). All receptors come from a woman between 50 and 59 years old with alopecia areata. Some clones in this sample may be carry-over from other donors' samples.

This clonotype showed up many times. The genes are TRBV7-9 and TRBJ2-1; 12 nucleotides line up with TRBD2. CDR1 SEHNR and CDR2 FQNEAQ come from the germline V gene (reference sequence). The J segment lost 6 bases and the V segment lost 5 bases, leaving 11 bases of the junction unmatched. The CDR3 length is 17 residues. The DNA of the CDR3 is TGTGCCAGCAGCACAAAGGACAGGGGACTAGCGGGCAATGAGCAGTTCTTC. It encodes CASSTKDRGLAGNEQFF.

The V gene is TRBV9, the J gene TRBJ2-7; TRBD1 matches at 11 bases. CDR1 SGDLS and CDR2 YYNGEE come from the germline V gene. Trimming took 4 bases from V and 7 from J; bases not matched to a gene: 10. The length of the CDR3 is 15 residues. CDR3 region: CASSPLDRGREEQYF. CDR3 nucleotides: TGTGCCAGCAGCCCCCTGGACAGGGGGCGTGAAGAGCAGTACTTC.